These 5 T cell receptor beta chains were all obtained from the same sample, sequenced in a study of T cell responses to AZD1222 COVID-19 vaccine. Profiling relied on immunoSEQ multiplex PCR, and the TCRdb table lists in-frame clones only, not all of them. The table lists roughly 150,000 clones, around 93% of them singletons. The source was peripheral blood, collected on day 0 of AZD1222 vaccination. Receptor source: an adult in good health.

The V gene is TRBV29-1, the J gene TRBJ2-3; weak D call: TRBD1 (5 bases). The CDR3 sequence is 13 residues long. The germline V gene has CDR1 SQVTM and CDR2 ANQGSEA. The V end lost 4 bases, the J end lost 0 bases, and 8 bases lay between the germline ends. The CDR3 loop reads CSVAAGSTDTQYF. The CDR3 bases are TGCAGCGTTGCTGCAGGGAGCACAGATACGCAGTATTTT.

The chain couples TRBV19 to TRBJ1-5, with 7 bases aligning to TRBD1. The trim removed 6 bases at V and 0 bases at J, leaving 2 bases unmatched. The germline CDR1 and CDR2 sequences are LNHDA and SQIVND (reference sequence). The CDR3 runs 14 residues. For the CDR3, the DNA is TGTGCCAGTAGGGACAGGACTAGCAATCAGCCCCAGCATTTT. It specifies CASRDRTSNQPQHF.

The rearrangement joins TRBV7-2 to TRBJ2-7; no definite D call. CDR3 length: 12 amino acids. Germline V lookup: CDR1 SGHTA, CDR2 FQGNSA. Trimming cost V 5 bases and J 5 bases, with 10 bases left between them. CDR3 in DNA: TGTGCCAGCAGCCCCACAAGGAACGAGCAGTACTTC. As protein: CASSPTRNEQYF.

The chain recombines TRBV7-9 with TRBJ2-1, with a possible D match to TRBD1 (6 bases). Germline V gives CDR1 SEHNR, CDR2 FQNEAQ (reference sequence). V lost 5 bases, J lost 6 bases, and 11 bases lay in between. The CDR3 is 13 residues long. The CDR3 reads CASSPQGFNEQFF. CDR3 DNA: TGTGCCAGCAGCCCGCAGGGGTTCAATGAGCAGTTCTTC.

The J gene is TRBJ1-1, the V gene TRBV7-2, with D unresolved. Germline CDR1 and CDR2: SGHTA and FQGNSA. V lost 6 bases and J 0 bases, leaving 11 bases between the germline ends. The CDR3 extends over 14 amino acids. The CDR3 region has the DNA TGTGCCAGCAGGCCGGTCACGATGAACACTGAAGCTTTCTTT. This gives the protein CASRPVTMNTEAFF.